A single sample is the source of the 29 T cell receptor beta chains below, sequenced in a study of T cell responses to AZD1222 COVID-19 vaccine. Profiled with immunoSEQ multiplex PCR; TCRdb holds only in-frame clones, not every one. The top ten hold around 1% of the sample, which has 200,000 to 250,000 clones, 90% to 95% seen once. This material consisted of peripheral blood, taken on day 0 of MenACWY control vaccination. The receptors stem from an adult in good health.

This chain connects TRBV18 to TRBJ1-4; perhaps TRBD1 as D (5 bases). Germline CDR1 is KGHSH and CDR2 is LQKENI. Trimming shortened V by 4 bases and J by 4 bases, and 10 bases separated the two germline ends. There are 14 residues in the CDR3. The CDR3 nucleotides read TGTGCCAGCTCACAAGGGGTGAATAATGAAAAACTGTTTTTT. Protein sequence: CASSQGVNNEKLFF.

The chain joins TRBV3-1 (or the pseudogene TRBV3-2) to TRBJ2-6; TRBD2 might be the D (6 bases). With 11 bases removed from V and 1 base from J, the gap between germline ends came to 18 bases. CDR1 and CDR2 from the germline V gene are LGHDT and YNNKEL (reference sequence). The CDR3 spans 16 residues. CDR3 sequence (DNA): TGTGCCGCAGGCAGTTCGACTAGATCTGGGGCCAACGTCCTGACTTTC. This codes for CAAGSSTRSGANVLTF.

The chain's CDR3 is CAWSGQGGETQYF. The CDR3, as DNA: TGTGCCTGGAGTGGACAGGGTGGGGAGACCCAGTACTTC. This chain links TRBV30 with TRBJ2-5; 7 nucleotides line up with TRBD1. This CDR3 is built from 13 residues. Germline values: CDR1 GTSNPN, CDR2 SVGIG (reference sequence). The V segment lost 1 base and the J segment 5 bases; nucleotides outside the gene matches: 4. The full variable domain, completed using reference TRBV30 and TRBJ2-5, is SQTIHQWPATLVQPVGSPLSLECTVEGTSNPNLYWYRQAAGRGLQLLFYSVGIGQISSEVPQNLSASRPQDRQFILSSKKLLLSDSGFYLCAWSGQGGETQYFGPGTRLLVL.

V usage is TRBV3-1 (or the pseudogene TRBV3-2) and J usage is TRBJ2-3; no definite D call. Trimming cost V 2 bases and J 2 bases, with 14 bases left between them. Germline loops: CDR1 LGHDT, CDR2 YNNKEL (reference sequence). The CDR3 covers 16 residues. CDR3: CASSQSGLGPTDTQYF. CDR3 nucleotides: TGTGCCAGCAGCCAATCGGGTCTAGGACCCACAGATACGCAGTATTTT.

The V call is TRBV2, the J call TRBJ1-1, with D possibly TRBD1 on 6 matching bases. The CDR3 has 13 residues. The V gene lost 5 bases and the J gene lost 5 bases, with 12 bases spanning the gap. The V gene's germline CDR1 is SNHLY and CDR2 FYNNEI. The CDR3 loop is CASSTGLGTEAFF. The CDR3 region has the DNA TGTGCCAGCAGTACAGGGCTCGGTACTGAAGCTTTCTTT.

V is TRBV5-4 and J is TRBJ2-7; D is perhaps TRBD1 (6 bases). Trimming cost V 4 bases and J 0 bases, with 11 bases left between them. The germline CDR1 and CDR2 sequences are SGHNT and YYREEE (reference sequence). The CDR3 runs 14 residues. This CDR3 is CASSDRRDSYEQYF. Written as DNA, the CDR3 is TGTGCCAGCAGCGACAGGCGAGACTCCTACGAGCAGTACTTC.

V and J are TRBV12-3 or TRBV12-4 and TRBJ2-5; D possibly uses TRBD1 or TRBD2 (5 bases each). Trimming stripped 3 bases from V and 4 bases from J, with 9 bases between. The CDR3 totals 13 residues. CDR3 loop: CASSFLGTETQYF. The CDR3 nucleotides are TGTGCCAGCAGTTTTTTGGGGACAGAGACCCAGTACTTC.

This chain connects TRBV3-1 (or the pseudogene TRBV3-2) to TRBJ2-5; TRBD2 agrees at 9 bases. Germline V lookup: CDR1 LGHDT, CDR2 YNNKEL (reference sequence). The CDR3 runs 14 residues. The ends lost 4 bases at V and 5 bases at J; junction bases unmatched: 5. As DNA, the CDR3 is TGTGCCAGCAGCCCCGGGACTAGCTCTGAGACCCAGTACTTC. Amino acid sequence: CASSPGTSSETQYF.

The chain is built from TRBV19 and TRBJ1-1; TRBD1 aligns across 12 bases. The V segment lost 5 bases and the J segment 3 bases; nucleotides outside the gene matches: 19. The CDR3 is 20 amino acids. Germline CDR1 reads LNHDA; CDR2 reads SQIVND (reference sequence). As DNA, the CDR3 is TGTGCCAGTAGTCCCGTAAGGGGTCGGGACAGGGGGCGATGGGACACTGAAGCTTTCTTT. Protein product: CASSPVRGRDRGRWDTEAFF.

The rearrangement uses TRBV6-5 and TRBJ2-2; maybe TRBD2 (5 bases). Trimming removed 4 bases at V and 2 bases at J, with 5 bases between. The germline V gene encodes CDR1 MNHEY and CDR2 SVGAGI. The CDR3 contains 13 residues. CDR3 coding DNA: TGTGCCAGCAGTTCGGGAAACACCGGGGAGCTGTTTTTT. As protein: CASSSGNTGELFF.

The chain carries TRBV28 and TRBJ1-5; 8 nucleotides line up with TRBD1. This CDR3 spans 13 amino acids. Germline V gene sequence: CDR1 MDHEN, CDR2 SYDVKM. The V and J ends lost 7 bases and 9 bases, in that order; junction bases with no gene match: 8. CDR3 bases: TGTGCCAGCATTACAGGGGGAGGGCTGCCCCAGCATTTT. Translating it yields CASITGGGLPQHF.

The chain recombines TRBV2 with TRBJ2-7; D gene ambiguous. Germline values: CDR1 SNHLY, CDR2 FYNNEI. The CDR3 has 14 amino acids. Deletions cut 3 bases from V and 1 base from J, with 10 bases between. DNA for the CDR3: TGTGCCAGCAGTGATTCGTACCGATCCTACGAGCAGTACTTC. This sequence encodes CASSDSYRSYEQYF.

The V call is TRBV2, the J call TRBJ1-3, with a weak D call TRBD1 (5 bases). The CDR3 sequence is 14 residues long. Germline assignment: CDR1 SNHLY and CDR2 FYNNEI. Between the trimmed V and J ends, which lost 6 bases and 1 base, there was a span of 10 bases. The CDR3 is CASSSDTSGNTIYF. DNA of the CDR3: TGTGCCAGCAGCTCGGACACGTCTGGAAACACCATATATTTT. Full variable domain (outside the CDR3, taken from reference TRBV2 and TRBJ1-3): EPEVTQTPSHQVTQMGQEVILRCVPISNHLYFYWYRQILGQKVEFLVSFYNNEISEKSEIFDDQFSVERPDGSNFTLKIRSTKLEDSAMYFCASSSDTSGNTIYFGEGSWLTVV.

This chain uses TRBV28 with TRBJ1-4; 7 bases align to TRBD1. Germline lookup yields CDR1 MDHEN and CDR2 SYDVKM. The CDR3 runs 13 residues. The ends lost 5 bases at V and 4 bases at J; junction bases unmatched: 1. The CDR3 loop is CASSRGLNEKLFF. In nucleotides, the CDR3 is TGTGCCAGCAGTAGGGGGCTTAATGAAAAACTGTTTTTT.

In this sample, this clone turned up a few times. The chain is built from TRBV5-1 and TRBJ1-1, with 8 bases matching TRBD1. CDR1 and CDR2 from the germline V gene are SGHRS and YFSETQ. The J segment lost 0 bases and the V segment lost 0 bases, leaving 7 bases of the junction unmatched. CDR3 size: 17 residues. The CDR3 coding sequence is TGCGCCAGCAGCTTGGGGGACAGGTTCGAGATGAACACTGAAGCTTTCTTT. Translation: CASSLGDRFEMNTEAFF.

The genes are TRBV5-8 and TRBJ1-2; D gene unclear. The CDR3 runs 16 residues. V was pared by 2 bases and J by 4 bases, with 18 bases between. Germline V lookup: CDR1 SGHTS, CDR2 YDEGEE. CDR3 sequence reads: CASSLKGAGAPYGYTF. The CDR3 nucleotides read TGTGCCAGCAGCTTAAAGGGCGCAGGCGCTCCCTATGGCTACACCTTC.

This chain uses TRBV2 with TRBJ2-2, with D hard to call. CDR3 size: 13 residues. Deletions cut 7 bases from V and 5 bases from J, with 11 bases between. CDR1 is SNHLY and CDR2 is FYNNEI in the germline V gene. The CDR3 DNA follows: TGTGCCAGCACGCGGAGTCGGACCGGGGAGCTGTTTTTT. This sequence encodes CASTRSRTGELFF.

CDR3 amino acids: CSASQGAGRNNQPQHF. CDR3 bases: TGCAGTGCTAGTCAGGGGGCCGGGAGAAACAATCAGCCCCAGCATTTT. The chain links TRBV20-1 to TRBJ1-5; 8 bases are shared with TRBD1. The CDR3 runs to 16 residues. Germline trimming cut 3 bases from V and 3 bases from J; bases unmatched to any gene: 10. Germline values: CDR1 DFQATT, CDR2 SNEGSKA (reference sequence).

The chain employs TRBV3-1 (or the pseudogene TRBV3-2) and TRBJ1-5; weak D call: TRBD1 (6 bases). From germline, CDR1 is LGHDT and CDR2 YNNKEL (reference sequence). This CDR3 is built from 17 residues. Trimming cost V 1 base and J 0 bases, with 13 bases left between them. The chain's CDR3 is CASSQVAGTNSNQPQHF. As DNA, the CDR3 is TGTGCCAGCAGCCAAGTCGCCGGGACAAATAGCAATCAGCCCCAGCATTTT.

The chain recombines TRBV27 with TRBJ1-2; TRBD1 matches 8 bases. V trimming: 4 bases; J trimming: 5 bases; junction bases outside the gene matches: 3. CDR3 length equals 13 residues. Germline V gives CDR1 MNHEY, CDR2 SMNVEV (reference sequence). The CDR3 region has the DNA TGTGCCAGCAGTTACAGGGGGGGGTATGGCTACACCTTC. It translates to CASSYRGGYGYTF.

The rearrangement joins TRBV2 to TRBJ1-3; tentative D call: TRBD1 (5 bases). Germline CDR1 reads SNHLY; CDR2 reads FYNNEI. The CDR3 consists of 16 residues. Trimming cost V 2 bases and J 4 bases, with 15 bases left between them. CDR3 sequence: CASSERLAGTGNTIYF. The CDR3, as DNA: TGTGCCAGCAGTGAAAGATTGGCGGGGACGGGAAACACCATATATTTT.

In regard to this clone: The sample contains more than one DNA sequence encoding this CDR3. The gene calls are TRBV11-2 and TRBJ1-1, with D unresolved. This CDR3 has 12 residues. Between the trimmed V and J ends, which lost 0 bases and 4 bases, there was a span of 3 bases. Looked up from germline, CDR1 is SGHAT and CDR2 is FQNNGV. The CDR3 region has the DNA TGTGCCAGCAGCTTAGAGCGCACTGAAGCTTTCTTT. This encodes CASSLERTEAFF.

The chain uses TRBV15 and TRBJ1-1, with D perhaps matching TRBD1 (5 bases). CDR1 and CDR2 from the germline V gene are LNHNV and YYDKDF (reference sequence). This CDR3 has 14 amino acids. Trimming pared 1 base from V and 0 bases from J, leaving 6 bases between. Written as DNA, the CDR3 is TGTGCCACCAGCAGAGTGGGGGTGAACACTGAAGCTTTCTTT. This encodes CATSRVGVNTEAFF. The full variable domain, with the rest looked up from reference TRBV15 and TRBJ1-1, is DAMVIQNPRYQVTQFGKPVTLSCSQTLNHNVMYWYQQKSSQAPKLLFHYYDKDFNNEADTPDNFQSRRPNTSFCFLDIRSPGLGDTAMYLCATSRVGVNTEAFFGQGTRLTVV.

The chain has TRBV7-9 and TRBJ2-1; either TRBD1 or TRBD2 may fit D (5 bases each). The V gene's germline CDR1 is SEHNR and CDR2 FQNEAQ (reference sequence). The CDR3 length is 15 residues. V lost 3 bases, J lost 8 bases, and 17 bases lay in between. The CDR3 DNA is TGTGCCAGCAGCTTGAGCGGTAGGGGCCAAGATGAGCAGTTCTTC. Amino acid sequence: CASSLSGRGQDEQFF.

The V call is TRBV14, the J call TRBJ1-3, with D unclear. The V gene lost 0 bases and the J gene lost 2 bases, with 8 bases spanning the gap. The CDR3 totals 15 residues. From germline, CDR1 is SGHDN and CDR2 FVKESK. The CDR3 sequence is CASSQDSYAGNTIYF. In DNA form, the CDR3 reads TGTGCCAGCAGCCAAGATTCCTACGCTGGAAACACCATATATTTT.

The chain is built from TRBV5-1 and TRBJ1-3; 8 nucleotides align to TRBD1. With 7 bases clipped from V and 0 bases from J, the junction kept 3 bases outside the gene matches. This CDR3 region has 14 residues. Germline CDR1 is SGHRS and CDR2 is YFSETQ. The CDR3 coding sequence is TGCGCCAGCGGGACAGGTGACTCTGGAAACACCATATATTTT. Protein: CASGTGDSGNTIYF.

Points on this clone: Other DNA sequences in the sample encode the same CDR3. The chain joins TRBV6-1 to TRBJ1-2; no firm D call. Germline CDR1 and CDR2: MNHNS and SASEGT. This CDR3 contains 13 residues. Between the trimmed V and J ends, which lost 0 bases and 5 bases, there was a span of 7 bases. CDR3 region: CASSEARGYGYTF. The CDR3 bases are TGTGCCAGCAGTGAAGCGCGGGGTTATGGCTACACCTTC.

J is TRBJ2-2 and V is TRBV7-2, with TRBD2 identical over 9 bases. V was clipped by 5 bases and J by 1 base; unmatched bases: 5. Germline-derived CDR1 and CDR2 are SGHTA and FQGNSA. The CDR3 runs to 16 residues. Here the CDR3 reads CASSPQLAGNTGELFF. The CDR3 nucleotides read TGTGCCAGCAGCCCGCAACTAGCGGGGAACACCGGGGAGCTGTTTTTT.

This rearrangement joins TRBV4-1 to TRBJ2-3, with unresolved D. The V gene lost 1 base and the J gene lost 4 bases, with 21 bases spanning the gap. This CDR3 contains 18 residues. Looked up from germline, CDR1 is MGHRA and CDR2 is YSYEKL. In DNA form, the CDR3 reads TGCGCCAGCAGCCAAGTCATGTCAGGATCTGGGGTTTCAGATACGCAGTATTTT. This gives the protein CASSQVMSGSGVSDTQYF.